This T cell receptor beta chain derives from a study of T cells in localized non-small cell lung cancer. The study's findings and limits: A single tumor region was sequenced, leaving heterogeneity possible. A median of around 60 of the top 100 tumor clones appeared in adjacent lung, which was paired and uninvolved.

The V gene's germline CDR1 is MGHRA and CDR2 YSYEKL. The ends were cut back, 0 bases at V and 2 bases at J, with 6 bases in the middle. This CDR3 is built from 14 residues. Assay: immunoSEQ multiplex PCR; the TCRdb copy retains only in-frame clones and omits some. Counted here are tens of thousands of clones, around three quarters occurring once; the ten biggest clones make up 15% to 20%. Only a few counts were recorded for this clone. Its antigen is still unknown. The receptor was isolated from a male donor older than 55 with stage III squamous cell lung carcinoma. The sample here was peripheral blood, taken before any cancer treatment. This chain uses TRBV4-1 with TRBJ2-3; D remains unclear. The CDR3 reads CASSQEVTTDTQYF. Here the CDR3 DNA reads TGCGCCAGCAGCCAAGAGGTCACCACAGATACGCAGTATTTT.